This T cell receptor beta chain was profiled in a study of Graves' ophthalmopathy and Graves' hyperthyroidism. Overall study findings and caveats: Most thyroid clonotypes expanded beyond 0.001 frequency were also found in blood.

Aged 18 to 65, the patients with hyperthyroidism had under 2 months' duration and were newly diagnosed. TCR beta CDR3 regions were amplified from RNA transcripts. After a first-round RT-PCR with HTBI primers, a second-round multiplex PCR was run. TCRdb re-derived calls from the multiplex PCR reads in MiXCR, one entry per CDR3 protein. The sample consists of hundreds of thousands of distinct CDR3 sequences, 20% to 25% of them appearing once. This clonotype was recorded many times. Its antigen remains unidentified. The clonotype originates from a woman aged 18-29 years with stable Graves' hyperthyroidism. The sample was peripheral blood.

The CDR3: CASSLGWENTEAFF. The CDR3 nucleotides read TGTGCCAGCAGCTTAGGGTGGGAGAACACTGAAGCTTTCTTT. This chain uses TRBV7-9 with TRBJ1-1; no reliable D call. V shed 1 base and J shed 1 base, with 7 bases lying between them. This CDR3 is 14 amino acids long. Germline V gene sequence: CDR1 SEHNR, CDR2 FQNEAQ (reference sequence).